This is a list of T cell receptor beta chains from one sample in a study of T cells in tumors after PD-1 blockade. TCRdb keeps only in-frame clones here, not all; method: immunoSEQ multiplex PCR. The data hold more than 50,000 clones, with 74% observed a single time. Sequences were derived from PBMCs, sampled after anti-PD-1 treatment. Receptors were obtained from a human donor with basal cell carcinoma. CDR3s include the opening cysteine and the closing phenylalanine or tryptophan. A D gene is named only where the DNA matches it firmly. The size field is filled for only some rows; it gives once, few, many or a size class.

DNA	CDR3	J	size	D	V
TGTGCCAGCAGTTACCGAGGGGCCACCTACGAGCAGTACTTC	CASSYRGATYEQYF	TRBJ2-7	once	.	TRBV6-6
TGTGCCAGCAGCCAAGGAAACTACGAGCAGTACTTC	CASSQGNYEQYF	TRBJ2-7	few	.	TRBV4-2
TGTGCCAGCAGTCCATCGGTCGGGGGCGAAGAGACCCAGTACTTC	CASSPSVGGEETQYF	TRBJ2-5	.	.	TRBV27
TGTGCCAGCAGCCAAGGAGGGGGGGAGAGCAATCAGCCCCAGCATTTT	CASSQGGGESNQPQHF	TRBJ1-5	.	.	TRBV4-2
TGTGCCAGCAGTGAAGATTGGAGGGGGGGCACAGAGACCCAGTACTTC	CASSEDWRGGTETQYF	TRBJ2-5	.	.	TRBV6-1
TGTGCCAGCAGCTTAAGTTACTCCCAGGGCGGGGAGCTGTTTTTT	CASSLSYSQGGELFF	TRBJ2-2	.	.	TRBV11-3
TGTGCCACCAGTGAAATAGGACAGAGCAAAGCTTTCTTT	CATSEIGQSKAFF	TRBJ1-1	.	.	TRBV24-1
TGTGCCTGGAGTATTGGGGGGACTAGGGGCGACGAGCAGTACTTC	CAWSIGGTRGDEQYF	TRBJ2-7	.	TRBD2	TRBV30
TGTGCTAGTGCCCTGGGGTCCGGCTCCTACGAGCAGTACTTC	CASALGSGSYEQYF	TRBJ2-7	.	.	TRBV12-5
TGCGCCAGCAGCTTGCGACCTGGTGGTAGCGGGGGGGCTTGGACAGATACGCAGTATTTT	CASSLRPGGSGGAWTDTQYF	TRBJ2-3	.	TRBD2	TRBV5-1
TGTGCCAGCAGCAGGGAGGCCAAGAACACCATATATTTT	CASSREAKNTIYF	TRBJ1-3	.	.	TRBV6-5
TGTGCCAGCAGCTCTAGGTCTAGCGGGGGCGAGACCCAGTACTTC	CASSSRSSGGETQYF	TRBJ2-5	.	TRBD2	TRBV5-5
TGCGCCAGCAGCCAACCGACTAGCGGGGGTCTACACAATGAGCAGTTCTTC	CASSQPTSGGLHNEQFF	TRBJ2-1	.	TRBD2	TRBV4-1
TGTGCCAGCAGTGATTACAGGGGTCCCACCGGGGAGCTGTTTTTT	CASSDYRGPTGELFF	TRBJ2-2	.	TRBD1	TRBV6-1
TGTGCCAGCAGTGAAGCGGACAGCGGAACCTACGAGCAGTACTTC	CASSEADSGTYEQYF	TRBJ2-7	.	.	TRBV6-1
TGTGCCAGCAGCGTAGGGGGTGGAAACACCATATATTTT	CASSVGGGNTIYF	TRBJ1-3	.	.	TRBV9
TGTGCCAGCAGCCAAGGGGGACAGGGTAAACAGCCCCAGCATTTT	CASSQGGQGKQPQHF	TRBJ1-5	.	TRBD1	TRBV3-1/TRBV3-2
TGTGCCAGCAGCTCCAGCGGGGGGGCATCAGAGACCCAGTACTTC	CASSSSGGASETQYF	TRBJ2-5	.	TRBD2	TRBV9
TGTGCCAGTAGTATGGAAGGACGACGGGGAGAGACCCAGTACTTC	CASSMEGRRGETQYF	TRBJ2-5	.	.	TRBV19
TGTGCCAGCAGTTTATCCCTCGCAGGGGCCATCTATGGCTACACCTTC	CASSLSLAGAIYGYTF	TRBJ1-2	.	.	TRBV27
TGTGCCAGCAGTTTAAGAGCGGGGGGCTACGAGCAGTACTTC	CASSLRAGGYEQYF	TRBJ2-7	.	TRBD2	TRBV27
TGTGCCAGCAGGGGCAGGGTGGGGACCCAGTACTTC	CASRGRVGTQYF	TRBJ2-5	few	.	TRBV2
TGTGCCAGCAGCGTAGGGGGGGCTTTTGAAGCTTTCTTT	CASSVGGAFEAFF	TRBJ1-1	.	.	TRBV9
TGTGCCATCAGTGAGTCGGGGAGTAATCAGCCCCAGCATTTT	CAISESGSNQPQHF	TRBJ1-5	.	.	TRBV10-3
TGCAGCGTGGACAGGTCAACGGCGGGCACTGAAGCTTTCTTT	CSVDRSTAGTEAFF	TRBJ1-1	once	TRBD1	TRBV29-1
TGCGCCAGCAGGCCAGAAGGGGGCTCTGGAAACACCATATATTTT	CASRPEGGSGNTIYF	TRBJ1-3	.	.	TRBV5-1
TGTGCCAGCGGGATTTTGAACACTGAAGCTTTCTTT	CASGILNTEAFF	TRBJ1-1	once	.	TRBV12-3/TRBV12-4
TGTGCCTCGATGACAGGGTGGAGCTCACCCCTCCACTTT	CASMTGWSSPLHF	TRBJ1-6	.	TRBD1	TRBV30
TGTGCCAGCAGTTTCGGGACTAGCGGGGGCCACACAGATACGCAGTATTTT	CASSFGTSGGHTDTQYF	TRBJ2-3	.	TRBD2	TRBV27
TGTGCCAGCAGTGAGAACAGGGGGGTACAAGAGACCCAGTACTTC	CASSENRGVQETQYF	TRBJ2-5	once	TRBD1	TRBV6-1
TGTGCCAGCAGCGTCCGGGAGATCAATCAGCCCCAGCATTTT	CASSVREINQPQHF	TRBJ1-5	few	.	TRBV2
TGTGCCAGCAGTCGGGTCGACACAGATACGCAGTATTTT	CASSRVDTDTQYF	TRBJ2-3	.	.	TRBV2
TGTGCCTGGAGTAGACCCGGGACAGGGGATGGCTACACCTTC	CAWSRPGTGDGYTF	TRBJ1-2	few	TRBD1	TRBV30
TGTGCCAGTAGTTTAAGGGACAGGGGGCCAGATACGCAGTATTTT	CASSLRDRGPDTQYF	TRBJ2-3	.	TRBD1	TRBV19
TGCGCCAGCAGCCCGACAGGGGGCTGGACTGAAGCTTTCTTT	CASSPTGGWTEAFF	TRBJ1-1	.	TRBD1	TRBV5-1
TGCGCCAGCAGCCAACTCGGACAGGGGACCTATAATTCACCCCTCCACTTT	CASSQLGQGTYNSPLHF	TRBJ1-6	.	TRBD1	TRBV4-1
TGTGCCAGCAGCCCCTCTGAAGGTGGAAACACCATATATTTT	CASSPSEGGNTIYF	TRBJ1-3	.	.	TRBV3-1/TRBV3-2
TGCGCCAGCAGCTTGCCGGCTACCGGGGAGCTGTTTTTT	CASSLPATGELFF	TRBJ2-2	.	.	TRBV5-1
TGTGCCAGCAGCATCGGGACAGGGAAGGGTCAGGAGTACTTC	CASSIGTGKGQEYF	TRBJ2-7	.	TRBD1	TRBV5-6
TGTGCCAGCAGTTTATTAGATGGGTACAATGAGCAGTTCTTC	CASSLLDGYNEQFF	TRBJ2-1	.	.	TRBV28
TGTGCCAGCAGCCCATGGACTAGCGGGGGCACAGATACGCAGTATTTT	CASSPWTSGGTDTQYF	TRBJ2-3	.	TRBD2	TRBV2
TGTGCCAGCAGCGCCCGGACAGGGGATCAGCCCCAGCATTTT	CASSARTGDQPQHF	TRBJ1-5	.	TRBD1	TRBV28
TGTGCCAGCAGCCCGACAGGTCTCAATGAGCAGTTCTTC	CASSPTGLNEQFF	TRBJ2-1	.	.	TRBV14
TGTGCCAGCAGCCAAGGACAGGGAGCCTACAATGAGCAGTTCTTC	CASSQGQGAYNEQFF	TRBJ2-1	.	TRBD1	TRBV14
TGTGCCAGCAGCCCTCGTCGGACCCAGTACTTC	CASSPRRTQYF	TRBJ2-5	once	.	TRBV7-8
TGTGCCTGGAGTGTACGCAGGACGTCCTACGAGCAGTACTTC	CAWSVRRTSYEQYF	TRBJ2-7	once	.	TRBV30
TGTGCCGCCCCCAAGGGGTTGGGGTATGGCTACACCTTC	CAAPKGLGYGYTF	TRBJ1-2	.	.	TRBV30
TGCGCCAGCAGCTTCCGGGACGTAAGCTACGAGCAGTACTTC	CASSFRDVSYEQYF	TRBJ2-7	.	.	TRBV5-1
TGTGCCAGCAGTGACTCGGGGACCGGGGAGCTGTTTTTT	CASSDSGTGELFF	TRBJ2-2	.	.	TRBV6-4